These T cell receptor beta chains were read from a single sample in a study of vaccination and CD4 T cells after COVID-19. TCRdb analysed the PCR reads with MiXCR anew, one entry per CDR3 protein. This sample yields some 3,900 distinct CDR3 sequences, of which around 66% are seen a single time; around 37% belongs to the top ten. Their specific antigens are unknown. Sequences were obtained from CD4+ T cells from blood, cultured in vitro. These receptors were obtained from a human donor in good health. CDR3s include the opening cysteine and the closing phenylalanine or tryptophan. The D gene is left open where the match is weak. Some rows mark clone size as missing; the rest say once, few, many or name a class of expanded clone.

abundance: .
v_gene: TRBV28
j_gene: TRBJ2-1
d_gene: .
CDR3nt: TGTGCCAGCAGCCTCGGACTCCATCCCTACCCTAAGGTCTTC
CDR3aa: CASSLGLHPYPKVF

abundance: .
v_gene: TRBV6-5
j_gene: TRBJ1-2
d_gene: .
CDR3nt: TGTGCCAGCAGTTACTCGTTACAGGGCTATGGCTACACCTTC
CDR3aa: CASSYSLQGYGYTF

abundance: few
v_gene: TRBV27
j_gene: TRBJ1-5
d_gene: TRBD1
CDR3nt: TGTGCCACCCGGGACAGGGGAAATCAGCCCCAGCATTTT
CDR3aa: CATRDRGNQPQHF

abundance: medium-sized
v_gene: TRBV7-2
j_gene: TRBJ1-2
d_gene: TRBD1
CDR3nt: TGTGCCAGCAGCAGACAGGGAACTAACTATGGCTACACCTTC
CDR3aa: CASSRQGTNYGYTF

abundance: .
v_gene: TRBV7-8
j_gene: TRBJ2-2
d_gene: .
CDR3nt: TGTGCCAGCAGCCAAGCGCCCCGGATCACCGGGGAGCTGTTTTTT
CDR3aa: CASSQAPRITGELFF

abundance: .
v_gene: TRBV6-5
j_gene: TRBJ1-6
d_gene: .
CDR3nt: TGTGCCAGCAGTTACTCCGTGCAGGGGAGCTCCTATAATTCACCCCTCCACTTT
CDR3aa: CASSYSVQGSSYNSPLHF

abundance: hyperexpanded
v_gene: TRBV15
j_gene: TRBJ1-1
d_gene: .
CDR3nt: TGTGCCACCAGCAGGGGATCAGGACAACTGGCGGCTGAAGCTTTCTTT
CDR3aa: CATSRGSGQLAAEAFF

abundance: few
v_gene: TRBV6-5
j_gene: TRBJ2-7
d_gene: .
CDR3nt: TGTGCCAGCAGTTACTCAAACCGGATCGCAGGTTTTCTCTACGAGCAGTACTTC
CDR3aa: CASSYSNRIAGFLYEQYF

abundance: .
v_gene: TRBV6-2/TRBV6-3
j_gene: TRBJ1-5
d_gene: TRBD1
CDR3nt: TGTGCCAGCAGCCCCAGGGGGCGAGGCAATCAGCCCCAGCATTTT
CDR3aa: CASSPRGRGNQPQHF

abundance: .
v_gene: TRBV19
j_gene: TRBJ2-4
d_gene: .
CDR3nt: TGTGCCAGTAGTATAAGAGGAACGAGCCAAAACATTCAGTACTTC
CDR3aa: CASSIRGTSQNIQYF

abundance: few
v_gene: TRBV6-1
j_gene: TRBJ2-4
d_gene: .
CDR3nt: TGTGCCAGCAGTGAGCTGGGACTCTTAGGAATTCAGTACTTC
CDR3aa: CASSELGLLGIQYF

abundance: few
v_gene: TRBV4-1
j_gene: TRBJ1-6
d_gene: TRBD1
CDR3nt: TGCGCCAGCAGCCGCGAAGGGACAGGGTATTCACCCCTCCACTTT
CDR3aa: CASSREGTGYSPLHF

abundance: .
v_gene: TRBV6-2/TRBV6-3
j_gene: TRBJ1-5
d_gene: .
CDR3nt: TGTGCCAGCAGTGAGGGCCTCCGTCCTACCAATCAGCCCCAGCATTTT
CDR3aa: CASSEGLRPTNQPQHF

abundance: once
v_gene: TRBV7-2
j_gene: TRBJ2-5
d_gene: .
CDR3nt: TGTGCCAGCAGCTTGGGGGCAAGGGGGGGCGGTGAGACCCAGTACTTC
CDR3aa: CASSLGARGGGETQYF

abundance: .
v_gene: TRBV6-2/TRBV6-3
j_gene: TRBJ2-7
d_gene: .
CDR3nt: TGTGCCAGCAGTTACCCGCCGGACGAGCAGTACTTC
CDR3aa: CASSYPPDEQYF

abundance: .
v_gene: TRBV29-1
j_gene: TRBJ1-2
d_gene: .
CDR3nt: TGCAGCGTTGAAGGGGTTGGGCACCAGCTATCCTATGGCTACACCTTC
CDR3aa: CSVEGVGHQLSYGYTF

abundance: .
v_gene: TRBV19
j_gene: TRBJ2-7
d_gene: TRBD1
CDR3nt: TGTGCCAGTACCCCGGGACAGGGGGCTGGGTACGAGCAGTACTTC
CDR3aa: CASTPGQGAGYEQYF

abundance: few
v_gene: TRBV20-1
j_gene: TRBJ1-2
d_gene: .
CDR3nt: TGCAGTGCTAGTACGACGGTTGGGAACTATGGCTACACCTTC
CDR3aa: CSASTTVGNYGYTF

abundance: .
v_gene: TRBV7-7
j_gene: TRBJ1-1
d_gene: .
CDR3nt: TGTGCCAGCAGGAAGAGGTCTGAAGCTTTCTTT
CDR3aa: CASRKRSEAFF

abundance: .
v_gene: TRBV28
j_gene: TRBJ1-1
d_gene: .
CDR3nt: TGTGCCAGCAGTTTAGGACCGATGAACACTGAAGCTTTCTTT
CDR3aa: CASSLGPMNTEAFF

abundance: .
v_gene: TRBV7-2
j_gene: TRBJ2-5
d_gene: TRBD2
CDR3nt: TGTGCCAGCAGCTTACTACTCCTAGCGGGGGGCCCCCAAGAGACCCAGTACTTC
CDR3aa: CASSLLLLAGGPQETQYF

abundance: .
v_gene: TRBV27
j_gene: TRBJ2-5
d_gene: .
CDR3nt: TGTGCCAGCAGTTTAGGCGTGCGGGGTGGGGGGGAGACCCAGTACTTC
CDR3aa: CASSLGVRGGGETQYF

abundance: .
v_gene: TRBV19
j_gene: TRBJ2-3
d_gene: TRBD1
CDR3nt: TGTGCCAGTAGTAACCAGGACAGGGTCGCAGATACGCAGTATTTT
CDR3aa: CASSNQDRVADTQYF

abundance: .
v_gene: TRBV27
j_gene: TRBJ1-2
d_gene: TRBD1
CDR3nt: TGTGCCAGCAGTTTCCAGGACAGGGGGCTCTATGGCTACACCTTC
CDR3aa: CASSFQDRGLYGYTF

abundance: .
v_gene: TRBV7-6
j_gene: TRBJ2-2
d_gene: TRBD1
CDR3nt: TGTGCCAGCAGCCGAGTGGGACAGGGTTACACCGGGGAGCTGTTTTTT
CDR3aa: CASSRVGQGYTGELFF

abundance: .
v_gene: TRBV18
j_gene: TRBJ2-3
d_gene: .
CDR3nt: TGTGCCAGCTCTCCTCCCCTCCAGCGGAGGAGCACAGATACGCAGTATTTT
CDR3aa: CASSPPLQRRSTDTQYF

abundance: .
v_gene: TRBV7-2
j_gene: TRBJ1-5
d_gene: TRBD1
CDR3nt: TGTGCCAGCAGCCCCTTAGGACAGGCCAATCAGCCCCAGCATTTT
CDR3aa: CASSPLGQANQPQHF

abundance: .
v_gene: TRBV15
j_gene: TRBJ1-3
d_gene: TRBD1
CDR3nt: TGTGCCACCAGTAGACAGGGGAGATCTGGAAACACCATATATTTT
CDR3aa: CATSRQGRSGNTIYF

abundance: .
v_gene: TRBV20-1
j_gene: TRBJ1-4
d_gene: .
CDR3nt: TGCAGTGCTAGGCGGTTGGTTGGGGGCGGAAAACTGTTTTTT
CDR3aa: CSARRLVGGGKLFF

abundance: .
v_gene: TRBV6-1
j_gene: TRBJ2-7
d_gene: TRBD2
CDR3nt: TGTGCCAGCAGTCCTCCGGGACTAGCAGGGGACGAGCAGTACTTC
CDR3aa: CASSPPGLAGDEQYF

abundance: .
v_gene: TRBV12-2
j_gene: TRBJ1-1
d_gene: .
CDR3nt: TGTGCAAGTCGCACCCCGACAGGGGGGAACACTGAAGCTTTCTTT
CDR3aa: CASRTPTGGNTEAFF

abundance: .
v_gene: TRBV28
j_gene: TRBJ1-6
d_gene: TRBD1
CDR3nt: TGTGCCAGCAGCTGGAGGGACAGTCCCATAAGCTCCTATAATTCACCCCTCCACTTT
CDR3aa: CASSWRDSPISSYNSPLHF

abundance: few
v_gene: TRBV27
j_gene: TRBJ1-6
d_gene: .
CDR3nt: TGTGCCAGCAGTGCCGAAGTGGCCGGGAATTCACCCCTCCACTTT
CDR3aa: CASSAEVAGNSPLHF

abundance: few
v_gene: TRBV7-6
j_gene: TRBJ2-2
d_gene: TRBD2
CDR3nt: TGTGCCAGCAGCTTAGTAGCGGGGCCCGGGGAGCTGTTTTTT
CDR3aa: CASSLVAGPGELFF

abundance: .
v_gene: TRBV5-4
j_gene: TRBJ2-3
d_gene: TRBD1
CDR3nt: TGTGCCAGCAGCTTGGCCTCACAGGGGACGCAGTATTTT
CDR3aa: CASSLASQGTQYF

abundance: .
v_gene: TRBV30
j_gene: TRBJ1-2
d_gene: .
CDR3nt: TGTGCCTGGAGAAGCTTAAGGGGCGGCTACACCTTC
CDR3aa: CAWRSLRGGYTF

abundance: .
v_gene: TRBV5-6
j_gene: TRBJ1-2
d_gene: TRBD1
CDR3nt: TGTGCCAGCAGCCCGGCCGGACAGGCCATCTATGGCTACACCTTC
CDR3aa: CASSPAGQAIYGYTF

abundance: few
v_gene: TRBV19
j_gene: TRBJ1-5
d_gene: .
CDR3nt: TGTGCCAGTATAGACGACAGGAGCAATCAGCCCCAGCATTTT
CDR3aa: CASIDDRSNQPQHF

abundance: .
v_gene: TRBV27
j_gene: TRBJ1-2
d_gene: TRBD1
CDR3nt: TGTGCCAGCAGCCAAATGAGTACGGGACAGGGGGCGTTTGGCTACACCTTC
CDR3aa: CASSQMSTGQGAFGYTF

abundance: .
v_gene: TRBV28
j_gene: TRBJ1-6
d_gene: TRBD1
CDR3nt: TGTGCCAGCAGTTTGCGGACAGGGGACTCACCCCTCCACTTT
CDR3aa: CASSLRTGDSPLHF

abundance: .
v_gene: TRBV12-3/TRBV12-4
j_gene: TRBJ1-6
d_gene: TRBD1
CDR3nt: TGTGCCAGCAGACGGGACAGGGTAGTAGTGAATTCACCCCTCCACTTT
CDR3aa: CASRRDRVVVNSPLHF

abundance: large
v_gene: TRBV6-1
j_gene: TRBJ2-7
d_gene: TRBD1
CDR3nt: TGTGCCAGCCTGGGCCGATTTGGACAGGGGCTCTACGAGCAGTACTTC
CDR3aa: CASLGRFGQGLYEQYF

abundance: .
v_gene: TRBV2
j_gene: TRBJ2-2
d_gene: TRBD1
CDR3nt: TGTGCCAGCAGGGGACAGGGGCGGGACACCGGGGAGCTGTTTTTT
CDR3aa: CASRGQGRDTGELFF

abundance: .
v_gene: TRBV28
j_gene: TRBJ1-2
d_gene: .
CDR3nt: TGTGCCAGCAGAAGAGAGGCCGGATATGGCTACACCTTC
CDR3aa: CASRREAGYGYTF